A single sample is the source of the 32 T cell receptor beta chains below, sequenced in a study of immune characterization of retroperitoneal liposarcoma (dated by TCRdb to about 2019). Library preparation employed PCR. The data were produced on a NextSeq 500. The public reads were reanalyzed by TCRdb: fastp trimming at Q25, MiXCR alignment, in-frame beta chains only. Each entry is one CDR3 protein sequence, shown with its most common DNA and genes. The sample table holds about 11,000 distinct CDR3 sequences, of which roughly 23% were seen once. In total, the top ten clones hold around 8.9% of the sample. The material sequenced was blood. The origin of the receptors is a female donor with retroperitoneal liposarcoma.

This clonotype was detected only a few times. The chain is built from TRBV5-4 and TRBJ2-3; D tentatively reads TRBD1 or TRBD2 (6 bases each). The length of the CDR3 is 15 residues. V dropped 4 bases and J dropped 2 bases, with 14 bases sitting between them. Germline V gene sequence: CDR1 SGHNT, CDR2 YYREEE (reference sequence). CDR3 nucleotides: TGTGCCAGCAGCCCACAGGGACTTTCCACAGATACGCAGTATTTT. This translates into CASSPQGLSTDTQYF. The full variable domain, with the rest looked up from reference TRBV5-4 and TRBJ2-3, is ETGVTQSPTHLIKTRGQQVTLRCSSQSGHNTVSWYQQALGQGPQFIFQYYREEENGRGNFPPRFSGLQFPNYSSELNVNALELDDSALYLCASSPQGLSTDTQYFGPGTRLTVL.

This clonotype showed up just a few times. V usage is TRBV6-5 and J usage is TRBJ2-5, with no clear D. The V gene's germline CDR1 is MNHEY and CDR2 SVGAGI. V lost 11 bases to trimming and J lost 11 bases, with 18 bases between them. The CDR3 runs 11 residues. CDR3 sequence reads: CAAGPRPKQYF. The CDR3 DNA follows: TGTGCCGCCGGGCCACGGCCAAAGCAGTACTTC.

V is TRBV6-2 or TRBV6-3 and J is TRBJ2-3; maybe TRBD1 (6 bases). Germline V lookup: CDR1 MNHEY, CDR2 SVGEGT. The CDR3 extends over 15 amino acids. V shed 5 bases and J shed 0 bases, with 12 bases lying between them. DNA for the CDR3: TGTGCCAGCAGTGCGGACAGTCTTAGCACAGATACGCAGTATTTT. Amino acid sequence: CASSADSLSTDTQYF.

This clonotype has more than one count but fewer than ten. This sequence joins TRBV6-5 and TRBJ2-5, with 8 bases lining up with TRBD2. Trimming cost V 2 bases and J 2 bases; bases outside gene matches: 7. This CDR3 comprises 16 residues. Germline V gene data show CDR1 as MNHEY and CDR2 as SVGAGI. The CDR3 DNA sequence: TGTGCCAGCAGTTACAGCGGGAGACACTGGCAAGAGACCCAGTACTTC. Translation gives CASSYSGRHWQETQYF.

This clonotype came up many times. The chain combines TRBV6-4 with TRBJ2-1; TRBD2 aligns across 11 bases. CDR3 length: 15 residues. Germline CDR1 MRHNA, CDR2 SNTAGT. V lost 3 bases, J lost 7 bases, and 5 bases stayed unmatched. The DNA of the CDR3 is TGTGCCAGCAGTGAAGACCTAGCGGGAGGAAATGAGCAGTTCTTC. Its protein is CASSEDLAGGNEQFF.

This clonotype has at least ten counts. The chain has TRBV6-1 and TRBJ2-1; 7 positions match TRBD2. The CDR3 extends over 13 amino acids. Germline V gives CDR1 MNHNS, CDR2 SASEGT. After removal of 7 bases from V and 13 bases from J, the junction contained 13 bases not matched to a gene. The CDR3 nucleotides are TGTGCCAGCAAACGTGGGGCGGGGGAGACCCAGTTCTTC. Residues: CASKRGAGETQFF.

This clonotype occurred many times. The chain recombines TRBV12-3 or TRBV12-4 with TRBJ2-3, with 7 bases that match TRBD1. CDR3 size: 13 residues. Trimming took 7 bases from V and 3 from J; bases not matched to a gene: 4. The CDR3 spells CASMTGLTDTQYF. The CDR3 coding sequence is TGTGCCAGCATGACAGGGCTTACAGATACGCAGTATTTT.

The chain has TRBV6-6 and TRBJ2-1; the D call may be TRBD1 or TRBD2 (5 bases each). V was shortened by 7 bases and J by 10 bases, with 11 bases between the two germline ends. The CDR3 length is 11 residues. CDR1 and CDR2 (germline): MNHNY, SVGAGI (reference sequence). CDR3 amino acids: CASMGVFEQFF. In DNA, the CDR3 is TGTGCCAGCATGGGGGTCTTCGAGCAGTTCTTC.

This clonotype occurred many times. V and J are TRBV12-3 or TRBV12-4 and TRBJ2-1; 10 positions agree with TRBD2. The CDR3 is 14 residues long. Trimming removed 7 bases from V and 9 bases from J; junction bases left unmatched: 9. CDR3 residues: CASTPGAGGAEQFF. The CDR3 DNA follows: TGTGCCAGCACCCCTGGAGCGGGAGGGGCTGAGCAGTTCTTC.

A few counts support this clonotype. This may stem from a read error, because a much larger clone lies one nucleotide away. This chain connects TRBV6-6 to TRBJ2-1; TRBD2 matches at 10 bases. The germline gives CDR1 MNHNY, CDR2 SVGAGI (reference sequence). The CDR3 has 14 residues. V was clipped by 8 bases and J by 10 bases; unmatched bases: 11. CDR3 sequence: CASGLVAGGGEQFF. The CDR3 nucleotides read TGTGCCAGCGGACTAGTAGCGGGAGGTGGGGAGCAGTTCTTC.

CDR3 sequence: CASSPGSTSYNEQFF. The CDR3 DNA reads as TGCGCCAGCAGTCCTGGGAGTACTTCCTACAATGAGCAGTTCTTC. The V gene is TRBV5-1, the J gene TRBJ2-1; D possibly corresponds to TRBD2 (5 bases). V was cut by 5 bases and J by 1 base, with 13 bases left in between. Germline-derived CDR1 and CDR2 are SGHRS and YFSETQ. The CDR3 has 15 amino acids.

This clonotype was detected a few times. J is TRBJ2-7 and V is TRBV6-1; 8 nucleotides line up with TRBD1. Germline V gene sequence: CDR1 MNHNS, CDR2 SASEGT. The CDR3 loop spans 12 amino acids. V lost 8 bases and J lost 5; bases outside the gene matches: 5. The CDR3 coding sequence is TGTGCCAGCTCGCAGGGGGCACACGAGCAGTACTTC. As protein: CASSQGAHEQYF.

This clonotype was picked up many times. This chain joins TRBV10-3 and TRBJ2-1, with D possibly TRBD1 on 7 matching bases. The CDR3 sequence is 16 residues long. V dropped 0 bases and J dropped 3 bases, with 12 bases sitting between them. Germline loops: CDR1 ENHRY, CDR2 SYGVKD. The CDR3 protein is CAISESGGGRYNEQFF. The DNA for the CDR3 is TGTGCCATCAGTGAGTCTGGAGGGGGCCGCTACAATGAGCAGTTCTTC.

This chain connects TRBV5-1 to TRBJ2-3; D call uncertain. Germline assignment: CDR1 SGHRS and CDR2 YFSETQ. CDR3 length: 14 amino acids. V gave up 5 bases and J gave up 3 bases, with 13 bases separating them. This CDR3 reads CASRARRETDTQYF. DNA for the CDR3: TGCGCCAGCAGGGCACGTAGGGAAACAGATACGCAGTATTTT.

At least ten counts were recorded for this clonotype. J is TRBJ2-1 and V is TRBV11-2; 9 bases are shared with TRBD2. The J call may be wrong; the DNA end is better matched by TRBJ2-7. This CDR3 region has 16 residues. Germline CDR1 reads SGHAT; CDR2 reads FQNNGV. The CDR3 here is CASSLGVAGEHYEQYF. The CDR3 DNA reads TGTGCCAGCAGCTTAGGGGTAGCGGGAGAACACTACGAGCAGTACTTC.

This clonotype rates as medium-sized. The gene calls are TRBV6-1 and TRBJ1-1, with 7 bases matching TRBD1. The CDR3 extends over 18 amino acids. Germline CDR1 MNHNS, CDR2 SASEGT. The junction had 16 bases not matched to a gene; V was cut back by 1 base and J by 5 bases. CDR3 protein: CASSEGRRGRTGRTEAFF. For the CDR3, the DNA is TGTGCCAGCAGTGAAGGGCGGCGGGGGCGGACAGGTCGAACTGAAGCTTTCTTT.

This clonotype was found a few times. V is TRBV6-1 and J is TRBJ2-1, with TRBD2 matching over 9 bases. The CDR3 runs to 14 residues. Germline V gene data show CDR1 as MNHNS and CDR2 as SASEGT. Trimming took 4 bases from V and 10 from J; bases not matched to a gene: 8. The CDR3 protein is CASSGSSGTYEQFF. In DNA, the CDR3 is TGTGCCAGCAGTGGGTCTAGCGGGACTTACGAGCAGTTCTTC.

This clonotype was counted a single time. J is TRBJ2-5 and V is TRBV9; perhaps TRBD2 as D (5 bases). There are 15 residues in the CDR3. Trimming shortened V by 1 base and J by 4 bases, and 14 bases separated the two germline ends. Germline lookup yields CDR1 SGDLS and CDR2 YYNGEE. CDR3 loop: CASSVSEGRSETQYF. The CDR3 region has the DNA TGTGCCAGCAGCGTATCTGAGGGCCGCTCAGAGACCCAGTACTTC.

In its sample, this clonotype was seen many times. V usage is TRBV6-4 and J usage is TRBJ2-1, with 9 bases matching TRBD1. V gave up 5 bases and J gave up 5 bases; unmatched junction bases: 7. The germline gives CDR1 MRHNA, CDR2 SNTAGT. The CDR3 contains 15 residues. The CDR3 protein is CASSSDRGFNNEQFF. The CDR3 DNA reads TGTGCCAGCAGTTCGGACAGGGGCTTCAACAATGAGCAGTTCTTC.

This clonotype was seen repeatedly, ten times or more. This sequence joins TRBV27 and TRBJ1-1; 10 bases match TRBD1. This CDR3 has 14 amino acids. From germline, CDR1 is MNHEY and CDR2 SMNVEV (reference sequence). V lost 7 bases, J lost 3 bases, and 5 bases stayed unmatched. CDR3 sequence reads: CASTPGQGHTEAFF. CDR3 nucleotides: TGTGCCAGCACCCCGGGACAGGGGCACACTGAAGCTTTCTTT.

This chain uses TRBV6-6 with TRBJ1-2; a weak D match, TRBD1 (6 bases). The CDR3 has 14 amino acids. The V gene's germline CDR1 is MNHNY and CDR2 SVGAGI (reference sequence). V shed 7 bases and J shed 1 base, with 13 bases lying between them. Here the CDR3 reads CASTEGGVNYGYTF. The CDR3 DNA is TGTGCCAGCACCGAGGGGGGAGTTAACTATGGCTACACCTTC.

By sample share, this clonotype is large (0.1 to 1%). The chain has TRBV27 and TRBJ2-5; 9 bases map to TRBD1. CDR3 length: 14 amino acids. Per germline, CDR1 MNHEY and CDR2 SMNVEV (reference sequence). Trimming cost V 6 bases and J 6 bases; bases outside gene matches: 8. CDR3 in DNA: TGTGCCAGCAGACCTTCCGGGACAGGGAAGACCCAGTACTTC. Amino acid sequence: CASRPSGTGKTQYF.

The CDR3 sequence: CASSGLRQGAGEAFF. DNA of the CDR3: TGTGCCAGCAGCGGCCTCCGGCAGGGGGCCGGGGAAGCTTTCTTT. The gene calls are TRBV5-4 and TRBJ1-1; 8 nucleotides line up with TRBD1. V lost 4 bases, J lost 8 bases, and 13 bases stayed unmatched. CDR3 length: 15 residues. Germline CDR1 is SGHNT and CDR2 is YYREEE (reference sequence).

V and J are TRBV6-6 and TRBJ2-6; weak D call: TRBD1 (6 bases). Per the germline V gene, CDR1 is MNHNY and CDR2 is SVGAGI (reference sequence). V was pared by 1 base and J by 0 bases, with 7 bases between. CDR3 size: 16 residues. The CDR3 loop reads CASSYWDTSGANVLTF. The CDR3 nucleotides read TGTGCCAGCAGTTACTGGGACACCTCTGGGGCCAACGTCCTGACTTTC.

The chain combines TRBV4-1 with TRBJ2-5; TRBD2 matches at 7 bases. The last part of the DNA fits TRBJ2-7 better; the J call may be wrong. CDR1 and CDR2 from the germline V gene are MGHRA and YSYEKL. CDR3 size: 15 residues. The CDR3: CASSQVGGSLYEQYF. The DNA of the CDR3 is TGCGCCAGCAGCCAAGTGGGCGGGAGCTTATACGAGCAGTACTTC.

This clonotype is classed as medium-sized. The CDR3 DNA reads TGTGCCAGCAGTGAAAGAGGTACAATGGGGAACACTGAAGCTTTCTTT. Its translation: CASSERGTMGNTEAFF. The chain uses TRBV6-1 and TRBJ1-1; no clear D gene. Per germline, CDR1 MNHNS and CDR2 SASEGT. CDR3 length equals 16 residues. Trimming took off 2 bases at V and 1 base at J, with 14 bases between the two ends.

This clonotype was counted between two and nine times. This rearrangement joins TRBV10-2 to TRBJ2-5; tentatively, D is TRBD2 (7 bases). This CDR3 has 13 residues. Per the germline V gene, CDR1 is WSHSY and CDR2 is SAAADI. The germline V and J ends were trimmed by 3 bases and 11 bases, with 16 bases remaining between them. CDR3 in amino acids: CASSDPGRGQQYF. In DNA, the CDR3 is TGCGCCAGCAGTGATCCAGGGCGGGGGCAACAGTACTTC.

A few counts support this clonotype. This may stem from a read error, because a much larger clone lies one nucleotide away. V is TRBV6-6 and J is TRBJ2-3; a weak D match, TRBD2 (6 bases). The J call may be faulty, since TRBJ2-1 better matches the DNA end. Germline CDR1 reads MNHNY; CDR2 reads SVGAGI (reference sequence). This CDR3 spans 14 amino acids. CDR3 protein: CASTLLWDSYEQFF. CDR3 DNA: TGTGCCAGCACCCTCCTCTGGGACTCATACGAGCAGTTCTTC.

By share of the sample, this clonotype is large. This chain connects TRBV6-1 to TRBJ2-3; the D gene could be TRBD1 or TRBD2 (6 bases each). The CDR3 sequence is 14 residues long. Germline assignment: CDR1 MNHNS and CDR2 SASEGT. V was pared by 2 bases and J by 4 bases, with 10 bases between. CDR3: CASSEIRGADTQYF. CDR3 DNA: TGTGCCAGCAGTGAAATAAGGGGGGCAGATACGCAGTATTTT.

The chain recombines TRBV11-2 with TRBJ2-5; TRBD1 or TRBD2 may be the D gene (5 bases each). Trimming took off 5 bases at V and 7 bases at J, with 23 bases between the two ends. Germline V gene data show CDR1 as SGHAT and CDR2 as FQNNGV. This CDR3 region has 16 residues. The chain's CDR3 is CASSPFAGTPPGTQYF. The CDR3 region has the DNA TGTGCCAGCAGCCCTTTTGCTGGGACCCCCCCCGGGACCCAGTACTTC.

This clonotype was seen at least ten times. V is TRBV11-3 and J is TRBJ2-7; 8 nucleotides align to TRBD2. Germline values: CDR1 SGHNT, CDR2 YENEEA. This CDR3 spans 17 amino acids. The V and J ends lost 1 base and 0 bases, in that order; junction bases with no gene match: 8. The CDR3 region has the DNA TGTGCCAGCAGCTTAGGTGGTACAGGGACTAGCTCCTACGAGCAGTACTTC. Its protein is CASSLGGTGTSSYEQYF. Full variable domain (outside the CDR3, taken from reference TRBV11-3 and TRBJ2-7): EAGVVQSPRYKIIEKKQPVAFWCNPISGHNTLYWYLQNLGQGPELLIRYENEEAVDDSQLPKDRFSAERLKGVDSTLKIQPAELGDSAVYLCASSLGGTGTSSYEQYFGPGTRLTVT.

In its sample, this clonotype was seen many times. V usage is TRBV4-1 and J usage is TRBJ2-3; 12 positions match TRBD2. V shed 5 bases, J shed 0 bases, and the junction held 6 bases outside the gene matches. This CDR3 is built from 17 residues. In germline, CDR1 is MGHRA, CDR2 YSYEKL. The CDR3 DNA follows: TGCGCCAGCAGCGTACCCGGGACTAGCGGGAGCACAGATACGCAGTATTTT. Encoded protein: CASSVPGTSGSTDTQYF.